Listed below are T cell receptor beta chains from one sample, sequenced in a study of radiotherapy plus CTLA-4 blockade in lung cancer. Only in-frame clones appear in the TCRdb table, and some are missing; sequencing was by immunoSEQ multiplex PCR. The sample has 55,000 to 65,000 clones, over 70% seen once; the top ten hold 3.5% to 4%. The source was peripheral blood, collected from a patient treated with radiotherapy plus ipilimumab. Receptor source: a human donor with non-small cell lung cancer who had a partial response to radiotherapy plus ipilimumab. CDR3s include the opening cysteine and the closing phenylalanine or tryptophan. Each record gives: V gene, D gene, J gene, clone size, CDR3 DNA, CDR3 protein. A D gene is named only where the DNA matches it firmly. The size of a clone is reported for some rows only, either as once, few or many, or as a class for expanded clones.

TRBV7-8,-,TRBJ2-1,-,TGTGCCAGCAGCTGGGGTGTAGGGGTTGGCCCCTACAATGAGCAGTTCTTC,CASSWGVGVGPYNEQFF
TRBV30,TRBD2,TRBJ2-5,once,TGTGCCTGGAGTCAGACGGCCCCCGGGGGGGAGACCCAGTACTTC,CAWSQTAPGGETQYF
TRBV10-2,-,TRBJ1-5,many,TGCGCCAGCAGGGAGGTCGGGGGGCGCAATCAGCCCCAGCATTTT,CASREVGGRNQPQHF
TRBV4-3,TRBD1,TRBJ1-2,-,TGCGCCAGCAGCGGACGACAGGGGGACTCCTACACCTTC,CASSGRQGDSYTF
TRBV28,TRBD1,TRBJ2-7,-,TGTGCCAGCAGTCCGACAGGGTTTCGGCGCTACGAGCAGTACTTC,CASSPTGFRRYEQYF
TRBV7-8,-,TRBJ2-7,-,TGTGCCAGCAGCTTCGAGATCCCCTACGAGCAGTACTTC,CASSFEIPYEQYF
TRBV5-1,-,TRBJ2-7,-,TGCGCCAGCACCGACAGCCTCCATCAGCAGTACTTC,CASTDSLHQQYF
TRBV6-5,TRBD1,TRBJ1-2,-,TGTGCCAGCAGTTACGAGGGGGCGCGCAATGGCTACACCTTC,CASSYEGARNGYTF
TRBV18,TRBD2,TRBJ2-7,once,TGTGCCAGCTCACCACCCGGACTAGCGGGGGCCTACGAGCAGTACTTC,CASSPPGLAGAYEQYF
TRBV29-1,TRBD1,TRBJ2-2,-,TGCAGCGTTGAAGATAGAGGACAGGGGGTTTCCGGGGAGCTGTTTTTT,CSVEDRGQGVSGELFF
TRBV7-9,-,TRBJ2-3,-,TGTGCCAGCAGCCGAAGGCAGGGGGGTGCAGATACGCAGTATTTT,CASSRRQGGADTQYF
TRBV5-1,-,TRBJ2-7,-,TGCGCCAGCAGCTTGGATGGCAGGGTGAGCTCCTACGAGCAGTACTTC,CASSLDGRVSSYEQYF
TRBV29-1,TRBD1,TRBJ1-1,few,TGCAGCGTTGGACCCGGACAGGGTGACACTGAAGCTTTCTTT,CSVGPGQGDTEAFF
TRBV5-1,TRBD2,TRBJ2-7,-,TGCGCCAGCAGCTGGACTCCAACTGGAGCGGGGGGAACCTACGAGCAGTACTTC,CASSWTPTGAGGTYEQYF
TRBV5-8,-,TRBJ2-5,-,TGTGCCAGCAGCTTGGGCGGGGTCTCTGAGACCCAGTACTTC,CASSLGGVSETQYF
TRBV7-9,TRBD1,TRBJ1-1,-,TGTGCCAGCAGCTTAGATGGAAAAGGGGGCGCCATCTTT,CASSLDGKGGAIF
TRBV18,TRBD1,TRBJ2-5,-,TGTGCCAGCTCAGCGTCAGGGGGCGAGACCCAGTACTTC,CASSASGGETQYF
TRBV5-4,TRBD1,TRBJ1-1,-,TGTGCCAGCAGCTCGGGGGACAGGAGGAACACTGAAGCTTTCTTT,CASSSGDRRNTEAFF
TRBV7-2,-,TRBJ1-1,-,TGTGCCAGCAGCTTAGGCTCCCGGGGGAACACTGAAGCTTTCTTT,CASSLGSRGNTEAFF
TRBV19,TRBD1,TRBJ2-7,few,TGTGCCAGTAGTACCGGGACAGGGGCCTACGAGCAGTACTTC,CASSTGTGAYEQYF
TRBV7-9,TRBD2,TRBJ2-1,-,TGTGCCAGCAGCGGAGGGCTACTAGCGGGGGGGGACAATGAGCAGTTCTTC,CASSGGLLAGGDNEQFF
TRBV13,-,TRBJ2-2,-,TGTGCCAGCAGCTACCTAGATAACGGGGAGCTGTTTTTT,CASSYLDNGELFF
TRBV27,TRBD1,TRBJ2-2,-,TGTGCCAGCAGACAGGGGCACGCGAACACCGGGGAGCTGTTTTTT,CASRQGHANTGELFF
TRBV9,TRBD2,TRBJ2-2,-,TGTGCCAGCAGCACCACCGGGACTACCAACACCGGGGAGCTGTTTTTT,CASSTTGTTNTGELFF
TRBV19,-,TRBJ2-4,few,TGTGCCAGTAGTAGACTACAGGGAGCCAAAAACATTCAGTACTTC,CASSRLQGAKNIQYF
TRBV5-1,TRBD1,TRBJ2-1,-,TGCGCCAGCAGCCCAGGGGGACAAGACAATGAGCAGTTCTTC,CASSPGGQDNEQFF
TRBV11-2,-,TRBJ2-5,-,TGTGCCAGCAGCTTCGACAGGGTGCGGGGGACCCAGTACTTC,CASSFDRVRGTQYF
TRBV5-1,TRBD2,TRBJ2-2,-,TGCGCCAGCAGCCCCTCCTCTAGCGGGGGGTTCGGGGAGCTGTTTTTT,CASSPSSSGGFGELFF
TRBV5-6,TRBD1,TRBJ1-5,-,TGTGCCAGCAGCTTGGGACAGGGAAGCAATCAGCCCCAGCATTTT,CASSLGQGSNQPQHF
TRBV4-2,TRBD1,TRBJ1-2,-,TGTGCCAGCAGCCAAGAGAGGGGACAGGGGAACTATGGCTACACCTTC,CASSQERGQGNYGYTF
TRBV7-9,TRBD2,TRBJ2-5,-,TGTGCCAGCAGCCCTTTAGCGGGGGGACTCCAAGAGACCCAGTACTTC,CASSPLAGGLQETQYF
TRBV27,-,TRBJ1-2,-,TGTGCCAGCAGTTTTAGATCTGGGGCAGGGTGGGGCTACACCTTC,CASSFRSGAGWGYTF
TRBV6-5,TRBD1,TRBJ1-6,medium-sized,TGTGCCAGCAGCGTTTCCGGGACAGGGGTCTCACCCCTCCACTTT,CASSVSGTGVSPLHF
TRBV6-5,TRBD1,TRBJ1-2,few,TGTGCCAGCAGTACCCTGACAGGGAACTATGGCTACACCTTC,CASSTLTGNYGYTF
TRBV29-1,-,TRBJ1-4,-,TGCAGCGTTGTAACTAAGGCTGAAAAACTGTTTTTT,CSVVTKAEKLFF
TRBV19,TRBD1,TRBJ2-2,few,TGTGCCAGTAGTGCCGAGAGGGGGCGGATCGGGGAGCTGTTTTTT,CASSAERGRIGELFF
TRBV5-6,TRBD1,TRBJ1-6,few,TGTGCCAGCAGTTATGACAGGGTAAATTCACCCCTCCACTTT,CASSYDRVNSPLHF
TRBV6-6,-,TRBJ1-4,-,TGTGCCAGCAGTTCAAACGGGGTGTCACTGTTTTTT,CASSSNGVSLFF
TRBV5-1,-,TRBJ1-1,-,TGCGCCAGCAGCTTGGACGAGACAGGGAACACTGAAGCTTTCTTT,CASSLDETGNTEAFF
TRBV7-2,TRBD2,TRBJ2-3,-,TGTGCCAGCAGCATTCCGGGACTAGCGGGGCCCGAGGGAGATACGCAGTATTTT,CASSIPGLAGPEGDTQYF
TRBV12-5,TRBD1,TRBJ1-5,few,TGTGCTAGTGGTTGGGGGACAGGGGAGAATCAGCCCCAGCATTTT,CASGWGTGENQPQHF
TRBV19,-,TRBJ1-5,-,TGTGCCAGCTGGGAGGGGCTCTTAAGTCAGCCCCAGCATTTT,CASWEGLLSQPQHF
TRBV4-1,TRBD1,TRBJ1-4,-,TGCGCCAGCAGCCAAGAGACAGGGAGATGGGAAAAACTGTTTTTT,CASSQETGRWEKLFF
TRBV19,TRBD1,TRBJ1-4,-,TGTGCCAGTAGTATGGGACAGGGTAGGATGAGTCGATACGAAAAACTGTTTTTT,CASSMGQGRMSRYEKLFF
TRBV30,TRBD2,TRBJ2-3,-,TGTGCCTGGAGTGTACCCCGGGGGGGCGACTTAGATACGCAGTATTTT,CAWSVPRGGDLDTQYF
TRBV11-2,-,TRBJ2-7,-,TGTGCCAGCAGCTTAGAATCACAAAGGAGCGAGCAGTACTTC,CASSLESQRSEQYF
TRBV11-2,TRBD1,TRBJ1-1,-,TGTGCCAGCAGCTTCCTAGTACAGGGGGCAGGTGAAGCTTTCTTT,CASSFLVQGAGEAFF
TRBV28,-,TRBJ1-2,-,TGTGCCAGCACCAGGGAGGAATATGGCTACACCTTC,CASTREEYGYTF
TRBV6-1,-,TRBJ1-3,once,TGTGCCAGCAGTGAACGCGGACAGACTCTTCACTCTGGAAACACCATATATTTT,CASSERGQTLHSGNTIYF
TRBV2,TRBD2,TRBJ2-5,-,TGTGCCAGCAGCGGACTAGCGGGGGAGACCCAGTACTTC,CASSGLAGETQYF